Each of the 26 T cell receptor beta chains below was sequenced from the same sample in a study of T cells in women clearing cervical HPV infection. The assay was immunoSEQ multiplex PCR, and TCRdb's table has in-frame clones only and misses some. The sample has approximately 44,000 clones. The sample taken for sequencing was blood buffy coat. The receptor source for this set is a woman between 18 and 75 years old with a cervical HPV16 infection that either progressed to CIN3+ or cleared (not recorded which).

Comments on this clone: The read falls 3 residues short of the CDR3 end, and the missing part is taken from the germline J gene. The chain joins TRBV7-2 to TRBJ2-7, with D perhaps matching TRBD1 (6 bases). The CDR3 sequence is 12 residues long. Germline CDR1 is SGHTA and CDR2 is FQGNSA. With 5 bases removed from V and 5 bases from J, the gap between germline ends came to 10 bases. Partial CDR3 DNA: TGTGCCAGCAGCAAGGACAGTAACGAG. Protein sequence: CASSKDSNE. The complete CDR3 reads CASSKDSNEQYF.

A note on this clone: The missing CDR3 end, 3 residues past where the read stops, is filled in from the germline J gene. The V gene is TRBV10-2, the J gene TRBJ1-5; tentatively, D is TRBD1 (6 bases). The ends were cut back, 7 bases at V and 4 bases at J, with 11 bases in the middle. Germline V gives CDR1 WSHSY, CDR2 SAAADI. The CDR3 extends over 13 amino acids. CDR3 in amino acids: CASKSTGNQPQHF. The part of the CDR3 DNA that was read is TGCGCCAGCAAATCGACAGGTAATCAGCCC.

About this clone: The CDR3 end falls 3 residues outside the read, so it is completed with the germline J gene. V and J are TRBV5-1 and TRBJ2-1, with 8 bases that match TRBD1. J lost 5 bases, V lost 7 bases, and 8 bases had no gene match. Germline V lookup: CDR1 SGHRS, CDR2 YFSETQ. The length of the CDR3 is 14 residues. The CDR3 here is CASADRVRNNEQFF. CDR3 DNA, as far as it was read: TGCGCCAGCGCGGACAGGGTCCGAAACAATGAG.

For this clone: The read terminates 3 residues before the CDR3 end, so the remaining end is supplied by the germline J gene. The genes are TRBV11-3 and TRBJ1-2; 7 bases align to TRBD1. The CDR3 runs to 13 residues. Germline values: CDR1 SGHNT, CDR2 YENEEA. The part of the CDR3 DNA that was read is TGTGCCAGCAGCTTACGACAGGGAGGCGGC. It codes for CASSLRQGGG. The complete CDR3 reads CASSLRQGGGYTF.

Regarding this clone: The read ends 3 residues early relative to the CDR3; the germline J gene fills the gap. This chain uses TRBV6-2 or TRBV6-3 with TRBJ2-5; 8 bases are shared with TRBD1. Germline CDR1 reads MNHEY; CDR2 reads SVGEGT. V shed 6 bases and J 2 bases; nucleotides not matched to a gene: 5. The CDR3 length is 14 residues. Here the CDR3 reads CASRDGQGQETQYF. CDR3 DNA, as far as it was read: TGTGCCAGCAGGGACGGACAGGGACAAGAGACC.

Concerning this clone itself: The read ends 3 residues early relative to the CDR3; the germline J gene fills the gap. This chain joins TRBV20-1 and TRBJ2-3, with 7 positions matching TRBD2. Trimming cost V 5 bases and J 1 base; bases outside gene matches: 15. This CDR3 is built from 17 residues. CDR1 and CDR2 (germline): DFQATT, SNEGSKA (reference sequence). Partial CDR3 DNA: TGCAGTGCTTCTCTCTCACTCCTAGCGGCGCGCACAGATACG. Protein product: CSASLSLLAARTDT. Given in full, the CDR3 is CSASLSLLAARTDTQYF.

On this clone: The CDR3 extends 3 residues past the end of the read, so its final part is completed from the germline J gene. This sequence joins TRBV20-1 and TRBJ1-2, with TRBD1 identical over 7 bases. The V gene's germline CDR1 is DFQATT and CDR2 SNEGSKA (reference sequence). The CDR3 extends over 14 amino acids. V trimming: 5 bases; J trimming: 0 bases; junction bases outside the gene matches: 6. CDR3 DNA (partial): TGCAGTGCTTCACGACAGGGCACTAACTATGGC. Its protein is CSASRQGTNYG. The full-length CDR3 reads as CSASRQGTNYGYTF.

In regard to this clone: Read data end 3 residues before the CDR3 end; the end is taken from the germline J gene. The rearrangement links TRBV2 to TRBJ2-7; D may be TRBD2 (6 bases). This CDR3 region has 15 residues. Trimming removed 6 bases from V and 2 bases from J, with 17 bases in between. The germline CDR1 and CDR2 sequences are SNHLY and FYNNEI. The sequenced part of the CDR3 DNA is TGTGCCAGCAGCGAAACTCGGACGGGGGCCTACGAG. Amino acids: CASSETRTGAYE. The entire CDR3 protein reads CASSETRTGAYEQYF.

Concerning this clone itself: The read ends 3 residues shy of where the CDR3 ends; the end is completed using the germline J gene. The gene calls are TRBV20-1 and TRBJ1-6; 7 bases are shared with TRBD1. V lost 8 bases to trimming and J lost 7 bases; unmatched junction nucleotides: 11. This CDR3 has 14 residues. Germline V gives CDR1 DFQATT, CDR2 SNEGSKA (reference sequence). CDR3 DNA, as far as it was read: TGCAGTCCCGCTGTGACAGGGAAAAATTCACCC. It yields the protein CSPAVTGKNSP. The complete CDR3 reads CSPAVTGKNSPLHF.

Concerning this clone itself: With the read ending 3 residues before the CDR3 end, the germline J gene is used to fill in that end. The rearrangement uses TRBV7-4 and TRBJ1-5, with no clear D. Germline lookup yields CDR1 SGHVT and CDR2 SQSDAQ. Trimming left V 4 bases short and J 0 bases short, with 13 bases between. The CDR3 loop spans 16 amino acids. The sequenced CDR3 bases are TGTGCCAGCAGCTCCACCGAAGCAATTAGCAATCAGCCC. Translation: CASSSTEAISNQP. The full CDR3 protein is CASSSTEAISNQPQHF.

In regard to this clone: Compared with germline, one end of the junction differs, possibly owing to a read error. CDR3 bases read: TGCGCCAGCAGCCGGGTTAGTATTAGCGGCTGGGCCAACGTC. Translating gives CASSRVSISGWANV. In full, the CDR3 reads CASSRVSISGWANVLTF. V gene TRBV4-2 combines with J gene TRBJ2-6; a weak D match, TRBD2 (6 bases). The read finishes 3 residues shy of the CDR3 end, and the germline J gene is used to complete it. The CDR3 is made up of 17 amino acids. Looked up from germline, CDR1 is LGHNA and CDR2 is YNFKEQ.

Details on this clone: The read ends 3 residues shy of where the CDR3 ends; the end is completed using the germline J gene. The V gene is TRBV7-2, the J gene TRBJ1-2; 8 positions match TRBD1. Germline V gene data show CDR1 as SGHTA and CDR2 as FQGNSA. The CDR3 length is 14 residues. The CDR3 loop reads CASSFVQGVHDYTF. The covered CDR3 bases are TGTGCCAGCAGCTTTGTACAGGGGGTACACGAC. Supplemented by reference TRBV7-2 and TRBJ1-2, the full variable domain reads GAGVSQSPSNKVTEKGKDVELRCDPISGHTALYWYRQSLGQGLEFLIYFQGNSAPDKSGLPSDRFSAERTGGSVSTLTIQRTQQEDSAVYLCASSFVQGVHDYTFGSGTRLTVV.

In the case of this clone: The read stops 3 residues short of the end of the CDR3; the missing end is completed from the germline J gene. This sequence joins TRBV30 and TRBJ1-4; D unclear. V was trimmed by 0 bases and J by 5 bases, leaving 10 bases between them. There are 14 residues in the CDR3. Germline CDR1 GTSNPN, CDR2 SVGIG (reference sequence). The CDR3 spells CAWSVGQANEKLFF. The CDR3 DNA, read in part, is TGTGCCTGGAGTGTAGGGCAGGCGAATGAAAAA.

A remark on this clone: The read ends 3 residues before the CDR3 terminus; that terminus is restored from the germline J gene. Other DNA sequences within the sample encode an identical CDR3. The rearrangement links TRBV5-1 to TRBJ1-1; 9 nucleotides line up with TRBD1. V was clipped by 0 bases and J by 1 base; unmatched bases: 10. The CDR3 totals 18 residues. The germline V gene encodes CDR1 SGHRS and CDR2 YFSETQ. CDR3 amino acids: CASSLDTGTGKGNTEAFF. Incomplete CDR3 DNA: TGCGCCAGCAGCTTGGATACCGGGACAGGGAAGGGGAACACTGAA.

Incomplete CDR3 DNA: TGTGCCAGCAGTTTACTAGCAAGTGAG. Its protein is CASSLLASE. In full, the CDR3 reads CASSLLASEQFF. This chain joins TRBV27 and TRBJ2-1; possibly TRBD2 for D (5 bases). Read data end 3 residues before the CDR3 end; the end is taken from the germline J gene. V was pared by 2 bases and J by 9 bases, with 8 bases between. This CDR3 spans 12 amino acids. Germline values: CDR1 MNHEY, CDR2 SMNVEV (reference sequence).

A word on this clone: Read sequence stops 3 residues before the CDR3 end, and the germline J gene provides the missing end. V usage is TRBV5-4 and J usage is TRBJ2-3, with 8 bases lining up with TRBD1. The germline V gene encodes CDR1 SGHNT and CDR2 YYREEE (reference sequence). The V and J ends lost 1 base and 4 bases, in that order; junction bases with no gene match: 5. This CDR3 comprises 15 residues. CDR3 DNA, as far as it was read: TGTGCCAGCAGCTTGACGGCAGGGGGCGCAGATACG. Encoded protein: CASSLTAGGADT. The CDR3 as a whole reads CASSLTAGGADTQYF.

Notes on this clone: The read falls 3 residues short of the CDR3 end, and the missing part is taken from the germline J gene. The chain employs TRBV19 and TRBJ1-1; TRBD1 might be the D (6 bases). CDR1 and CDR2 from the germline V gene are LNHDA and SQIVND (reference sequence). The CDR3 consists of 14 residues. Trimming removed 4 bases at V and 1 base at J, with 10 bases between. The CDR3 sequence: CASSTGRGNTEAFF. The CDR3 bases that were read are TGTGCCAGTAGTACAGGCAGGGGGAACACTGAA.

On this clone itself: The read is 3 residues too short to cover the CDR3 end, so that end is filled in from the germline J gene. The chain recombines TRBV18 with TRBJ2-4; TRBD1 might be the D (6 bases). Germline assignment: CDR1 KGHSH and CDR2 LQKENI. The CDR3 spans 16 residues. The covered CDR3 bases are TGTGCCAGCTCACCAAACACACAGGGTCGTGGCTATGGT. Encoded protein: CASSPNTQGRGYG. The whole CDR3 reads CASSPNTQGRGYGQYF.

A remark on this clone: The read ends 3 residues before the CDR3 terminus; that terminus is restored from the germline J gene. V gene TRBV28 combines with J gene TRBJ2-7; 10 positions match TRBD2. Germline CDR1 is MDHEN and CDR2 is SYDVKM. The CDR3 is 15 amino acids. With V trimmed by 3 bases and J by 4 bases, 6 bases remained unmatched. CDR3 bases read: TGTGCCAGCAGTTTCCCAGGGACTAGCGAATACGAG. Translating gives CASSFPGTSEYE. The full CDR3 protein reads CASSFPGTSEYEQYF. Full variable domain (missing parts from reference TRBV28 and TRBJ2-7): DVKVTQSSRYLVKRTGEKVFLECVQDMDHENMFWYRQDPGLGLRLIYFSYDVKMKEKGDIPEGYSVSREKKERFSLILESASTNQTSMYLCASSFPGTSEYEQYFGPGTRLTVT.

The CDR3 region is CSVRDSPWGYTF. The part of the CDR3 DNA that was read is TGCAGCGTTAGGGACTCGCCGTGGGGC. The chain couples TRBV29-1 to TRBJ1-2; possible D gene TRBD1, 5 bases. The read ends 3 residues early relative to the CDR3; the germline J gene fills the gap. The CDR3 runs to 12 residues. Germline assignment: CDR1 SQVTM and CDR2 ANQGSEA.

Of note for this clone: The read is 3 residues too short to cover the CDR3 end, so that end is filled in from the germline J gene. The gene calls are TRBV2 and TRBJ2-1, with TRBD1 matching over 7 bases. Germline V gene sequence: CDR1 SNHLY, CDR2 FYNNEI. The CDR3 has 14 residues. Trimming cost V 6 bases and J 2 bases; bases outside gene matches: 4. CDR3 region: CASSPTGTYNEQFF. CDR3 DNA, as far as it was read: TGTGCCAGCAGCCCGACAGGGACCTACAATGAG.

Comment on this clone: The DNA is omitted, as the CDR3 cannot be located on it reliably, and the CDR3 follows TCRdb's listing. The V gene is TRBV20-1, the J gene TRBJ2-7; the table's D call of TRBD1 was not tested on the DNA. Germline V CDR1 and CDR2: DFQATT, SNEGSKA (reference sequence). From its first to its last residue, the CDR3 has 13 amino acids. CDR3 sequence: CSIRARGTYEQYF.

On this clone itself: The junction departs from the called germline gene at one end, perhaps through a read error. The read terminates 3 residues ahead of where the CDR3 ends, so the germline J gene completes it. The V call is TRBV7-2, the J call TRBJ1-1, with D unclear. CDR1 and CDR2 from the germline V gene are SGHTA and FQGNSA. The CDR3 has 14 residues. The CDR3 bases that were read are TGTGCCAGCAGCTTAGACCGCCAGAACGCTGAA. Translating gives CASSLDRQNAE. The full CDR3 is CASSLDRQNAEAFF.

CDR3 bases read: TGTGCCAGCAGGGACAGGGAATTGTTCAGGGAGACC. Translated: CASRDRELFRET. The CDR3 in full is CASRDRELFRETQYF. The chain combines TRBV2 with TRBJ2-5; 8 bases fit TRBD1. With the read ending 3 residues before the CDR3 end, the germline J gene is used to fill in that end. This CDR3 region has 15 residues. Germline CDR1 reads SNHLY; CDR2 reads FYNNEI. Trimming at V came to 6 bases and at J to 5 bases, leaving 11 bases not matched to a gene.

On this clone: From the germline J gene comes the end of the CDR3, since the read stops 3 residues before it. This chain links TRBV14 with TRBJ2-7, with D possibly TRBD1 on 5 matching bases. The CDR3 sequence is 17 residues long. V gave up 1 base and J gave up 2 bases, with 18 bases separating them. Germline CDR1 and CDR2: SGHDN and FVKESK. This CDR3 is CASSQVVPRQQTYEQYF. The covered CDR3 bases are TGTGCCAGCAGCCAAGTGGTACCGCGACAGCAAACCTACGAG.

As regards this clone: The read stops 3 residues short of the end of the CDR3; the missing end is completed from the germline J gene. The V gene is TRBV5-6, the J gene TRBJ1-2; tentative D call: TRBD1 (6 bases). This CDR3 comprises 13 residues. CDR1 is SGHDT, CDR2 YYEEEE, per germline. The DNA read from the CDR3 is TGTGCCAGCAGCTTGATCAGGGGTGGCGTC. Translated: CASSLIRGGV. The full CDR3 is CASSLIRGGVYTF.